The next 21 T cell receptor beta chains were all read from a single sample in a study of blood T cell repertoires in COVID-19. The method was immunoSEQ multiplex PCR; TCRdb's version includes in-frame clones alone and lacks a portion of them. Of about 99,000 clones detected, 80% to 90% appear once; the ten largest clones hold approximately 3.5%. What was sequenced was peripheral blood. The receptor set was obtained from a human donor in a cohort sampled during active COVID-19.

The chain couples TRBV6-5 to TRBJ1-2; D gene unclear. Germline V CDR1 and CDR2: MNHEY, SVGAGI. V dropped 5 bases and J dropped 8 bases, with 18 bases sitting between them. The CDR3 runs 14 residues. The CDR3 sequence is CASSTLQVVRGYTF. The CDR3 DNA reads TGTGCCAGCAGTACCCTTCAGGTTGTACGCGGCTACACCTTC.

CDR3 DNA sequence: TGTGCCAGCAGCTATACAGAGAACACTGAAGCTTTCTTT. It codes for CASSYTENTEAFF. This sequence joins TRBV14 and TRBJ1-1; D gene uncertain. V was pared by 5 bases and J by 1 base, with 8 bases between. Germline V gene lookup returns CDR1 SGHDN and CDR2 FVKESK. The CDR3 contains 13 residues.

This clone has only one observation. The chain carries TRBV2 and TRBJ2-1, with D possibly matching TRBD1 (5 bases). The CDR3 runs 12 residues. The V end lost 6 bases, the J end lost 9 bases, and 12 bases lay between the germline ends. Germline V gene sequence: CDR1 SNHLY, CDR2 FYNNEI. The CDR3 DNA is TGTGCCAGCAGCCTTGAAAGGGGTGAGCAGTTCTTC. It translates to CASSLERGEQFF.

This clone was detected a few times. The chain is built from TRBV11-2 and TRBJ2-7; 9 bases fit TRBD1. Per germline, CDR1 SGHAT and CDR2 FQNNGV. This CDR3 region has 15 residues. The trim removed 3 bases at V and 4 bases at J, leaving 7 bases unmatched. The CDR3 region is CASSFAGTGKYEQYF. The CDR3 bases are TGTGCCAGCAGCTTTGCTGGGACAGGGAAATACGAGCAGTACTTC.

This chain uses TRBV30 with TRBJ2-4; the D gene is possibly TRBD1 (6 bases). Per the germline V gene, CDR1 is GTSNPN and CDR2 is SVGIG (reference sequence). V was shortened by 1 base and J by 10 bases, with 17 bases between the two germline ends. There are 14 residues in the CDR3. Written as DNA, the CDR3 is TGTGCCTGGAGTGAGAGGGGGAAGGGGACAATTCAGTACTTC. This codes for CAWSERGKGTIQYF.

This chain uses TRBV30 with TRBJ2-4; the D gene is possibly TRBD2 (5 bases). V was clipped by 0 bases and J by 0 bases, with 12 bases between them. Per germline, CDR1 GTSNPN and CDR2 SVGIG (reference sequence). This CDR3 region has 16 residues. This CDR3 reads CAWSVAEEEAKNIQYF. CDR3 bases: TGTGCCTGGAGTGTAGCGGAGGAGGAAGCCAAAAACATTCAGTACTTC.

The chain couples TRBV27 to TRBJ2-3; 9 bases align to TRBD1. The CDR3 extends over 14 amino acids. Germline V gene lookup returns CDR1 MNHEY and CDR2 SMNVEV (reference sequence). V lost 8 bases to trimming and J lost 2 bases; unmatched junction nucleotides: 5. The CDR3 region has the DNA TGTGCCAGCCGCCGGGACAGGGTCACAGATACGCAGTATTTT. It yields the protein CASRRDRVTDTQYF.

The chain is built from TRBV27 and TRBJ2-2; 7 bases fit TRBD2. The CDR3 totals 16 residues. The germline V gene encodes CDR1 MNHEY and CDR2 SMNVEV (reference sequence). The trim removed 6 bases at V and 1 base at J, leaving 8 bases unmatched. The CDR3 nucleotides read TGTGCCAGCAGCCCGGTTTCTAGCGGGAACACCGGGGAGCTGTTTTTT. Translation gives CASSPVSSGNTGELFF.

V gene TRBV3-1 (or the pseudogene TRBV3-2) combines with J gene TRBJ2-7; no reliable D call. This CDR3 has 14 residues. V shed 0 bases and J shed 2 bases, with 8 bases lying between them. Germline values: CDR1 LGHDT, CDR2 YNNKEL (reference sequence). The DNA of the CDR3 is TGTGCCAGCAGCCAAGATACATACACCTACGAGCAGTACTTC. Translation gives CASSQDTYTYEQYF.

CDR3 DNA sequence: TGTGCCAGCAGCTCGGGTTCAAGTAGCAATCAGCCCCAGCATTTT. Its translation: CASSSGSSSNQPQHF. V and J are TRBV7-2 and TRBJ1-5; D gene unclear. This CDR3 comprises 15 residues. CDR1 and CDR2 from the germline V gene are SGHTA and FQGNSA. Deletions cut 4 bases from V and 0 bases from J, with 10 bases between.

The genes are TRBV5-1 and TRBJ2-3; 11 bases agree with TRBD2. V trimming: 4 bases; J trimming: 7 bases; junction bases outside the gene matches: 8. The CDR3 contains 15 residues. Germline assignment: CDR1 SGHRS and CDR2 YFSETQ. Here the CDR3 DNA reads TGCGCCAGCAGCCCTACTAGCGGGAGTACGTATACGCAGTATTTT. Encoded protein: CASSPTSGSTYTQYF.

This rearrangement joins TRBV5-1 to TRBJ2-3, with 7 bases matching TRBD2. The CDR3 is 16 residues long. CDR1 is SGHRS and CDR2 is YFSETQ in the germline V gene. The trim removed 4 bases at V and 2 bases at J, leaving 10 bases unmatched. In DNA form, the CDR3 reads TGCGCCAGCAGCGGGTTACTAGCGTTAGTCACAGATACGCAGTATTTT. As protein: CASSGLLALVTDTQYF. The full variable domain, its missing parts supplied by reference TRBV5-1 and TRBJ2-3, is KAGVTQTPRYLIKTRGQQVTLSCSPISGHRSVSWYQQTPGQGLQFLFEYFSETQRNKGNFPGRFSGRQFSNSRSEMNVSTLELGDSALYLCASSGLLALVTDTQYFGPGTRLTVL.

The chain has TRBV10-1 and TRBJ2-7, with TRBD1 as a possible D gene (5 bases). From germline, CDR1 is WNHNN and CDR2 SYGVQD (reference sequence). Deletions cut 3 bases from V and 1 base from J, with 10 bases between. This CDR3 comprises 14 residues. The CDR3 loop reads CASSDVRQSYEQYF. The CDR3 coding sequence is TGCGCCAGCAGTGATGTAAGACAGTCCTACGAGCAGTACTTC.

The V gene is TRBV5-4, the J gene TRBJ2-3; the match to TRBD2 covers 10 bases. J lost 1 base, V lost 1 base, and 6 bases had no gene match. Looked up from germline, CDR1 is SGHNT and CDR2 is YYREEE (reference sequence). The CDR3 length is 17 residues. The CDR3 is CASSLRSGGAGTDTQYF. The CDR3 nucleotides are TGTGCCAGCAGCTTGCGAAGCGGGGGGGCAGGCACAGATACGCAGTATTTT.

This chain joins TRBV9 and TRBJ2-2, with 8 bases lining up with TRBD2. V lost 0 bases to trimming and J lost 0 bases; unmatched junction nucleotides: 4. There are 17 residues in the CDR3. Germline assignment: CDR1 SGDLS and CDR2 YYNGEE. The CDR3 DNA is TGTGCCAGCAGCGTAGGAGCTAGCGGGTCGAACACCGGGGAGCTGTTTTTT. Protein product: CASSVGASGSNTGELFF.

The V call is TRBV10-3, the J call TRBJ2-7, with 8 bases fitting TRBD1. The J segment lost 5 bases and the V segment lost 6 bases, leaving 12 bases of the junction unmatched. CDR1 ENHRY and CDR2 SYGVKD come from the germline V gene. The CDR3 contains 15 residues. CDR3: CAISPDRQGRHEQYF. CDR3 DNA sequence: TGTGCCATCAGCCCGGACAGACAGGGGCGCCACGAGCAGTACTTC.

This chain connects TRBV11-2 to TRBJ1-2; D call uncertain. This CDR3 region has 13 residues. V was trimmed by 1 base and J by 8 bases, leaving 11 bases between them. CDR1 and CDR2 (germline): SGHAT, FQNNGV. The CDR3 region has the DNA TGTGCCAGCAGCTTAGTAGGTACCGGGGGCTACACCTTC. This codes for CASSLVGTGGYTF.

V and J are TRBV6-1 and TRBJ2-2, with a tentative D call TRBD1 (6 bases). The CDR3 totals 14 residues. V was pared by 1 base and J by 6 bases, with 9 bases between. CDR1 MNHNS and CDR2 SASEGT come from the germline V gene. CDR3 loop: CASSEVRGSGELFF. The CDR3 DNA sequence: TGTGCCAGCAGTGAAGTCAGGGGATCCGGGGAGCTGTTTTTT.

CDR3 nucleotide sequence: TGCGCCAGCAGCCAAGAACGGACTAGCGGGGTCACAGATACGCAGTATTTT. Translated: CASSQERTSGVTDTQYF. The chain joins TRBV4-1 to TRBJ2-3; TRBD2 aligns across 12 bases. This CDR3 spans 17 amino acids. The germline gives CDR1 MGHRA, CDR2 YSYEKL. With V trimmed by 0 bases and J by 2 bases, 3 bases remained unmatched.

J is TRBJ2-5 and V is TRBV10-1, with D possibly being TRBD2 (5 bases). The CDR3 totals 13 residues. Germline V lookup: CDR1 WNHNN, CDR2 SYGVQD (reference sequence). Between the trimmed V and J ends, which lost 3 bases and 4 bases, there was a span of 9 bases. The CDR3 sequence: CASSETSGETQYF. The CDR3 DNA is TGCGCCAGCAGTGAAACTAGTGGAGAGACCCAGTACTTC.

This clone was seen just once. V is TRBV7-2 and J is TRBJ2-1; a weak D match, TRBD2 (6 bases). Trimming pared 0 bases from V and 9 bases from J, leaving 9 bases between. CDR1 is SGHTA, CDR2 FQGNSA, per germline. The CDR3 totals 13 residues. CDR3 coding DNA: TGTGCCAGCAGCTTAGCGATGGGACTTGAGCAGTTCTTC. Its translation is CASSLAMGLEQFF. The full variable domain, rest sourced from reference TRBV7-2 and TRBJ2-1, is GAGVSQSPSNKVTEKGKDVELRCDPISGHTALYWYRQSLGQGLEFLIYFQGNSAPDKSGLPSDRFSAERTGGSVSTLTIQRTQQEDSAVYLCASSLAMGLEQFFGPGTRLTVL.